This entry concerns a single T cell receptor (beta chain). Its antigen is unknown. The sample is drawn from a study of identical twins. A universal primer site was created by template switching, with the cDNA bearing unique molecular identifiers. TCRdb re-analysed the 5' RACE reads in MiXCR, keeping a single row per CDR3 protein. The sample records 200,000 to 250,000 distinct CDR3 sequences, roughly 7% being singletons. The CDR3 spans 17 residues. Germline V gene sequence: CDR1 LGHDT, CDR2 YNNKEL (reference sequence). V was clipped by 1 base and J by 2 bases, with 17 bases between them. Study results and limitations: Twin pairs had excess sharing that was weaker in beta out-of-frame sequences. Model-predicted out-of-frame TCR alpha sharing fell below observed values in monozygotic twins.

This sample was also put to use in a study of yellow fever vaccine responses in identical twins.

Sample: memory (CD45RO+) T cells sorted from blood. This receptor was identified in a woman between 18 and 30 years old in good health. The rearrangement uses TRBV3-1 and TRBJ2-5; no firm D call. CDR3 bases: TGTGCCAGCAGCCAAGCCCACGAACCAGTAATGCAAGAGACCCAGTACTTC. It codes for CASSQAHEPVMQETQYF.